One sample yielded the 8 T cell receptor beta chains listed below, sequenced in a study of shared clonotypes between healthy human individuals. Repertoires were generated with immunoSEQ multiplex PCR, while TCRdb's copy carries only in-frame clones and drops some. The table lists approximately 2,000,000 clones, roughly 90% of them singletons, with more than 0.35% in the top ten. Sequencing was carried out using naive CD4+ T cells from PBMCs. The subset: CD45RA+ positively selected. These receptor sequences come from a man between 18 and 29 years old in good health. Some clones in this sample may be carry-over from other donors' samples.

This clone was detected once. This chain connects TRBV5-5 to TRBJ1-1, with TRBD1 as a possible D gene (5 bases). Trimming stripped 6 bases from V and 4 bases from J, with 13 bases between. CDR1 SGHKS and CDR2 YYEKEE come from the germline V gene (reference sequence). The CDR3 runs to 13 residues. The DNA of the CDR3 is TGTGCCAGCACCTGGGTGGGGCGCACTGAAGCTTTCTTT. It specifies CASTWVGRTEAFF.

V and J are TRBV27 and TRBJ2-3; no reliable D call. V was trimmed by 2 bases and J by 2 bases, leaving 5 bases between them. Germline V lookup: CDR1 MNHEY, CDR2 SMNVEV (reference sequence). The CDR3 has 13 residues. The CDR3 loop reads CASSLVLTDTQYF. CDR3 in DNA: TGTGCCAGCAGTTTAGTTCTCACAGATACGCAGTATTTT.

The chain is built from TRBV6-1 and TRBJ2-5, with D possibly TRBD1 on 5 matching bases. Germline V gene data show CDR1 as MNHNS and CDR2 as SASEGT. CDR3 size: 15 residues. The ends were cut back, 6 bases at V and 4 bases at J, with 18 bases in the middle. In DNA form, the CDR3 reads TGTGCCAGCAGCCATCTCCAGGGTTTTGGAGAGACCCAGTACTTC. Translating gives CASSHLQGFGETQYF.

The CDR3, as DNA: TGTGCCAGCTCACCACCGCGGAGACAGGGGAATGAGCAGTTCTTC. Translated, it gives CASSPPRRQGNEQFF. The J gene is TRBJ2-1, the V gene TRBV18; 8 positions match TRBD1. CDR1 KGHSH and CDR2 LQKENI come from the germline V gene. After removal of 0 bases from V and 7 bases from J, the junction contained 5 bases not matched to a gene. The CDR3 totals 15 residues.

The CDR3 spells CASSPDSDTRELFF. DNA for the CDR3: TGTGCCAGCTCACCGGATTCAGATACACGGGAGCTGTTTTTT. The chain employs TRBV18 and TRBJ2-2; D gene ambiguous. Germline CDR1 KGHSH, CDR2 LQKENI. The CDR3 runs to 14 residues. V was clipped by 3 bases and J by 9 bases, with 14 bases between them.

This clone has only one observation. The chain is built from TRBV27 and TRBJ2-7, with 15 bases lining up with TRBD2. V lost 8 bases, J lost 6 bases, and 5 bases stayed unmatched. This CDR3 has 14 residues. CDR1 and CDR2 from the germline V gene are MNHEY and SMNVEV (reference sequence). CDR3 in amino acids: CASSGLAGGSEQYF. CDR3 nucleotide sequence: TGTGCCAGCTCGGGACTAGCGGGAGGTAGCGAGCAGTACTTC.

The chain combines TRBV5-1 with TRBJ2-5, with 13 bases that match TRBD2. CDR3 length: 15 amino acids. Trimming cost V 7 bases and J 5 bases; bases outside gene matches: 8. Germline CDR1 SGHRS, CDR2 YFSETQ. CDR3 sequence reads: CASSTSGRARETQYF. Written as DNA, the CDR3 is TGCGCCAGCTCTACTAGCGGGAGGGCCCGGGAGACCCAGTACTTC.

This clone was found a few times. The same CDR3 can be traced to other DNA sequences in this sample. The chain is built from TRBV28 and TRBJ1-1; D perhaps matches TRBD1 (6 bases). V lost 9 bases and J 7 bases, leaving 12 bases between the germline ends. This CDR3 spans 11 amino acids. Germline V gene data show CDR1 as MDHEN and CDR2 as SYDVKM. The CDR3 DNA reads TGTGCCAGTGGGGGGCGGCGTGAAGCTTTCTTT. This translates into CASGGRREAFF. The variable domain in full, completed from reference TRBV28 and TRBJ1-1, reads DVKVTQSSRYLVKRTGEKVFLECVQDMDHENMFWYRQDPGLGLRLIYFSYDVKMKEKGDIPEGYSVSREKKERFSLILESASTNQTSMYLCASGGRREAFFGQGTRLTVV.